The present T cell receptor beta chain was sequenced within a study of CXCR3-negative and CXCR3-positive naive CD8 T cells. Overall study findings and caveats: The TRBV-TRBJ usage of naive CXCR3-negative and CXCR3-positive cells was similar, but that of memory cells differed. TCR strength was inferred from TRB CDR3 properties, while surface CD5 was comparable between naive subsets.

Sorts performed in triplicate captured 250,000 to 350,000 cells each from every CD8+ T cell subset. Germline V CDR1 and CDR2: ENHRY, SYGVKD. This CDR3 has 16 amino acids. Preparation of TRB cDNA libraries relied on 5' RACE carrying UMI labels. TCRdb reprocessed the 5' RACE reads, keeping one entry per CDR3 protein, no DNA. This table holds some 41,000 distinct CDR3 sequences. Concerning this clonotype: The target antigen is unknown.

Sequencing was carried out using memory CD8+ T cells from blood. The source is a human donor in good health. Some clones in this sample may be carry-over from other donors' samples. The J gene is TRBJ1-5, the V gene TRBV10-3. The chain's CDR3 is CAISRGGYLSNQPQHF.